The rows below give T cell receptor beta chains drawn from one sample of a study of T cell changes during pregnancy in multiple sclerosis. Method: immunoSEQ multiplex PCR; TCRdb's copy keeps in-frame clones and lacks some. The table includes almost 50,000 clones, approximately 90% detected once. Sample: CD4+ T cells from peripheral blood mononuclear cells, taken in the second trimester of pregnancy. These receptors were taken from a female donor in good health, enrolled as a control in a pregnancy study. CDR3s include the opening cysteine and the closing phenylalanine or tryptophan. Each record gives: J gene, CDR3 length, D gene, clone size, V gene, CDR3 DNA, CDR3 protein. The D gene is left open where the match is weak. A clone size is listed for some rows: how often the clone was seen (once, few, many), or a class if it is expanded.

J gene: TRBJ1-5; CDR3 length: 14; D gene: .; clone size: .; V gene: TRBV2; CDR3 DNA: TGTGCCAGCTGCAGGGAACCAAGCAATCAGCCCCAGCATTTT; CDR3 protein: CASCREPSNQPQHF
J gene: TRBJ2-1; CDR3 length: 17; D gene: TRBD1; clone size: .; V gene: TRBV7-2; CDR3 DNA: TGTGCCAGCAGCTTAGGGCTTCCGGGACAGGGTAAGGGTGAGCAGTTCTTC; CDR3 protein: CASSLGLPGQGKGEQFF
J gene: TRBJ2-7; CDR3 length: 15; D gene: TRBD2; clone size: .; V gene: TRBV6-4; CDR3 DNA: TGTGCCAGCAGAACTAGCGGGGGATATGGGGACGAGCAGTACTTC; CDR3 protein: CASRTSGGYGDEQYF
J gene: TRBJ1-1; CDR3 length: 13; D gene: .; clone size: .; V gene: TRBV7-3; CDR3 DNA: TGTGCCAGCAGCTTGAACAGGAACACTGAAGCTTTCTTT; CDR3 protein: CASSLNRNTEAFF
J gene: TRBJ2-5; CDR3 length: 13; D gene: .; clone size: .; V gene: TRBV9; CDR3 DNA: TGTGCCAGCAGCGTAGCCGCAGGAGAGACCCAGTACTTC; CDR3 protein: CASSVAAGETQYF
J gene: TRBJ1-1; CDR3 length: 15; D gene: TRBD1; clone size: .; V gene: TRBV10-3; CDR3 DNA: TGTGCCATCAGGAGGACAGGGGGCGAGAACACTGAAGCTTTCTTT; CDR3 protein: CAIRRTGGENTEAFF
J gene: TRBJ2-4; CDR3 length: 20; D gene: TRBD2; clone size: .; V gene: TRBV4-2; CDR3 DNA: TGTGCCAGCAGCCAACTAACGACTAGCGGGGGGGACGTCACCAAAAACATTCAGTACTTC; CDR3 protein: CASSQLTTSGGDVTKNIQYF
J gene: TRBJ1-2; CDR3 length: 14; D gene: TRBD1; clone size: .; V gene: TRBV9; CDR3 DNA: TGTGCCAGCAGCGTTACAGGGGGAAGGTATGGCTACACCTTC; CDR3 protein: CASSVTGGRYGYTF
J gene: TRBJ1-1; CDR3 length: 11; D gene: TRBD1; clone size: .; V gene: TRBV20-1; CDR3 DNA: TGCAGTGCTAGTTCCGGGACAGTAGCTTTCTTT; CDR3 protein: CSASSGTVAFF
J gene: TRBJ1-4; CDR3 length: 14; D gene: .; clone size: .; V gene: TRBV27; CDR3 DNA: TGTGCCAGCAGGAGGACAACAACTAATGAAAAACTGTTTTTT; CDR3 protein: CASRRTTTNEKLFF
J gene: TRBJ1-1; CDR3 length: 14; D gene: TRBD1; clone size: .; V gene: TRBV6-1; CDR3 DNA: TGTGCCAGCAGTACAGGGGGAGGGAACACTGAAGCTTTCTTT; CDR3 protein: CASSTGGGNTEAFF
J gene: TRBJ2-7; CDR3 length: 14; D gene: TRBD2; clone size: .; V gene: TRBV14; CDR3 DNA: TGTGCCAGCAGACTAGCGGGGGGGTCCTACGAGCAGTACTTC; CDR3 protein: CASRLAGGSYEQYF
J gene: TRBJ1-2; CDR3 length: 14; D gene: TRBD1; clone size: .; V gene: TRBV7-6; CDR3 DNA: TGTGCCAGCAGCCCGGGACAGGGGAACTATGGCTACACCTTC; CDR3 protein: CASSPGQGNYGYTF
J gene: TRBJ2-4; CDR3 length: 14; D gene: .; clone size: .; V gene: TRBV7-9; CDR3 DNA: TGTGCCAGCAGCTTATCGACTAGTAAAAACATTCAGTACTTC; CDR3 protein: CASSLSTSKNIQYF
J gene: TRBJ2-7; CDR3 length: 13; D gene: .; clone size: .; V gene: TRBV18; CDR3 DNA: TGTGCCAGCTCACGCCAAGGGGACTACGAGCAGTACTTC; CDR3 protein: CASSRQGDYEQYF
J gene: TRBJ1-6; CDR3 length: 13; D gene: .; clone size: .; V gene: TRBV5-1; CDR3 DNA: TGCGCCAGTGCAGTGGGGCTCGATTCACCCCTCCACTTT; CDR3 protein: CASAVGLDSPLHF
J gene: TRBJ2-1; CDR3 length: 17; D gene: TRBD1; clone size: .; V gene: TRBV7-6; CDR3 DNA: TGTGCCAGCAGCTCATTCCCCAGGGGGCGGATGGGCAATGAGCAGTTCTTC; CDR3 protein: CASSSFPRGRMGNEQFF
J gene: TRBJ1-1; CDR3 length: 13; D gene: .; clone size: .; V gene: TRBV11-3; CDR3 DNA: TGTGCCAGCAGCTCTCTACAGGGCACTGAAGCTTTCTTT; CDR3 protein: CASSSLQGTEAFF
J gene: TRBJ1-2; CDR3 length: 15; D gene: .; clone size: .; V gene: TRBV7-8; CDR3 DNA: TGTGCCAGCAGCTCCACAGAGAGGGGGGGCTTAGGCTACACCTTC; CDR3 protein: CASSSTERGGLGYTF
J gene: TRBJ2-3; CDR3 length: 16; D gene: TRBD1; clone size: .; V gene: TRBV7-2; CDR3 DNA: TGTGCCAGCAGCCTTAAGGGGGCATTAGTCACAGATACGCAGTATTTT; CDR3 protein: CASSLKGALVTDTQYF
J gene: TRBJ1-1; CDR3 length: 16; D gene: TRBD1; clone size: once; V gene: TRBV5-6; CDR3 DNA: TGTGCCAGCAGCTGGGGACAGGGCTTGAGGCATGGAAAAGCTTTCTTT; CDR3 protein: CASSWGQGLRHGKAFF
J gene: TRBJ2-1; CDR3 length: 14; D gene: TRBD2; clone size: .; V gene: TRBV6-6; CDR3 DNA: TGTGCCAGCAGACTAGCGGGGAATTACAATGAGCAGTTCTTC; CDR3 protein: CASRLAGNYNEQFF
J gene: TRBJ1-2; CDR3 length: 16; D gene: .; clone size: .; V gene: TRBV7-2; CDR3 DNA: TGTGCCAGCAGCTTAGCGGCTGGGGGGGCAAACTATGGCTACACCTTC; CDR3 protein: CASSLAAGGANYGYTF
J gene: TRBJ1-2; CDR3 length: 15; D gene: TRBD1; clone size: .; V gene: TRBV7-8; CDR3 DNA: TGTGCCAGCAGCTTAGGGACAGGGAGCAACTATGGCTACACCTTC; CDR3 protein: CASSLGTGSNYGYTF
J gene: TRBJ1-1; CDR3 length: 13; D gene: TRBD1; clone size: few; V gene: TRBV6-5; CDR3 DNA: TGTGCCAGCACCCGGACAGGGCAAACTGAAGCTTTCTTT; CDR3 protein: CASTRTGQTEAFF
J gene: TRBJ2-1; CDR3 length: 15; D gene: .; clone size: once; V gene: TRBV15; CDR3 DNA: TGTGCCACCAGCAGAGATCGGAGGGCCGGGAATGAGCAGTTCTTC; CDR3 protein: CATSRDRRAGNEQFF
J gene: TRBJ1-2; CDR3 length: 14; D gene: .; clone size: .; V gene: TRBV6-5; CDR3 DNA: TGTGCCAGCAGTCGGACGGGGGAGGACTATGGCTACACCTTC; CDR3 protein: CASSRTGEDYGYTF
J gene: TRBJ2-5; CDR3 length: 14; D gene: .; clone size: .; V gene: TRBV27; CDR3 DNA: TGTGCCAGCAGCCGCCTCCAGGGCCGTGAGACCCAGTACTTC; CDR3 protein: CASSRLQGRETQYF
J gene: TRBJ1-1; CDR3 length: 13; D gene: .; clone size: few; V gene: TRBV5-1; CDR3 DNA: TGCGCCAGCAGCATCACACCGAACACTGAAGCTTTCTTT; CDR3 protein: CASSITPNTEAFF
J gene: TRBJ1-2; CDR3 length: 13; D gene: .; clone size: .; V gene: TRBV14; CDR3 DNA: TGTGCCAGCAGCCAAGGACAGTTGCATGGCTACACCTTC; CDR3 protein: CASSQGQLHGYTF
J gene: TRBJ1-1; CDR3 length: 15; D gene: .; clone size: .; V gene: TRBV7-9; CDR3 DNA: TGTGCCAGCAGCTTAGGGGCCGGGGGGTCCACTGAAGCTTTCTTT; CDR3 protein: CASSLGAGGSTEAFF
J gene: TRBJ1-1; CDR3 length: 15; D gene: .; clone size: .; V gene: TRBV2; CDR3 DNA: TGTGCCAGCAGTGAATTCGGGACACAGAACACTGAAGCTTTCTTT; CDR3 protein: CASSEFGTQNTEAFF
J gene: TRBJ2-1; CDR3 length: 18; D gene: TRBD2; clone size: .; V gene: TRBV25-1; CDR3 DNA: TGTGCCAGCAGTGATAAGGGACTAGCGGGGGGAATCTACAATGAGCAGTTCTTC; CDR3 protein: CASSDKGLAGGIYNEQFF
J gene: TRBJ2-1; CDR3 length: 16; D gene: .; clone size: .; V gene: TRBV11-3; CDR3 DNA: TGTGCCAGCCACCGGGAACGGAGGAGCTCCTACAATGAGCAGTTCTTC; CDR3 protein: CASHRERRSSYNEQFF
J gene: TRBJ1-6; CDR3 length: 14; D gene: .; clone size: .; V gene: TRBV11-2; CDR3 DNA: TGTGCCAGCAGCATGAAGAGACAGAATTCACCCCTCCACTTT; CDR3 protein: CASSMKRQNSPLHF
J gene: TRBJ1-1; CDR3 length: 15; D gene: TRBD1; clone size: once; V gene: TRBV7-2; CDR3 DNA: TGTGCCAGCAGCCTCCGACAGGGGGCCGACACTGAAGCTTTCTTT; CDR3 protein: CASSLRQGADTEAFF
J gene: TRBJ1-3; CDR3 length: 15; D gene: TRBD1; clone size: .; V gene: TRBV6-6; CDR3 DNA: TGTGCCAGCAGTGGTCGGGACAGGGTTGAAAACACCATATATTTT; CDR3 protein: CASSGRDRVENTIYF
J gene: TRBJ2-5; CDR3 length: 14; D gene: .; clone size: few; V gene: TRBV7-9; CDR3 DNA: TGTGCCAGCAGCTTAGGGCGGCTCCAAGAGACCCAGTACTTC; CDR3 protein: CASSLGRLQETQYF
J gene: TRBJ1-4; CDR3 length: 14; D gene: .; clone size: .; V gene: TRBV5-1; CDR3 DNA: TGCGCCAGCAGCTTGGAGTCGGTTAATGAAAAACTGTTTTTT; CDR3 protein: CASSLESVNEKLFF
J gene: TRBJ1-1; CDR3 length: 13; D gene: TRBD1; clone size: .; V gene: TRBV6-5; CDR3 DNA: TGTGCCAGCTCGGACAGGCAAAACACTGAAGCTTTCTTT; CDR3 protein: CASSDRQNTEAFF
J gene: TRBJ1-1; CDR3 length: 14; D gene: .; clone size: .; V gene: TRBV4-1; CDR3 DNA: TGCGCCAGCAGGGGACTGTTGTTGAACACTGAAGCTTTCTTT; CDR3 protein: CASRGLLLNTEAFF
J gene: TRBJ1-2; CDR3 length: 13; D gene: .; clone size: .; V gene: TRBV30; CDR3 DNA: TGTGCCTGGAGTGTAGGGGTGGTATCCGGCTACACCTTC; CDR3 protein: CAWSVGVVSGYTF